Below, 28 T cell receptor beta chains from the same sample are listed, as sequenced in a study of monozygotic twins with inflammatory bowel disease. No DNA is given; TCRdb re-called the 5' RACE reads and lists each CDR3 protein once. The ten most abundant clones cover 2.5% to 3% of a sample with about 160,000 distinct CDR3 sequences. The sample was blood. The receptors shown here come from a human donor with ulcerative colitis or Crohn's disease, or a healthy co-twin of an affected twin (not recorded which).

CDR3 sequence: CASSSVQAPETQYF. J is TRBJ2-5 and V is TRBV7-2. Germline V gives CDR1 SGHTA, CDR2 FQGNSA. CDR3 length: 14 residues.

CDR3 amino acids: CASSQDSLAGVNNEQFF. This chain connects TRBV4-2 to TRBJ2-1; TCRdb's D gene call, TRBD2, goes unchecked for lack of DNA. The CDR3 runs to 17 residues. Germline assignment: CDR1 LGHNA and CDR2 YNFKEQ.

The J gene is TRBJ2-3, the V gene TRBV14; TCRdb calls TRBD2, which cannot be checked without DNA. Germline V gives CDR1 SGHDN, CDR2 FVKESK. The CDR3 has 16 amino acids. This chain's CDR3 is CASSQRTSGVRDTQYF.

This chain links TRBV12-3 or TRBV12-4 with TRBJ1-1; the D gene TCRdb calls, TRBD1, cannot be checked with no DNA. This CDR3 has 14 amino acids. CDR3 loop: CASSSGTALSEAFF.

The chain recombines TRBV29-1 with TRBJ2-1; TCRdb outputs TRBD1, but without DNA this stays unchecked. Germline V lookup: CDR1 SQVTM, CDR2 ANQGSEA. The length of the CDR3 is 15 residues. CDR3 protein: CSVVRGVSSYNEQFF.

The CDR3 spells CSVAGQGASILETQYF. This chain uses TRBV29-1 with TRBJ2-5; without DNA, the TCRdb call of TRBD1 cannot be checked. The germline gives CDR1 SQVTM, CDR2 ANQGSEA. This CDR3 has 16 amino acids.

The rearrangement uses TRBV10-3 and TRBJ2-7; the TRBD2 assignment by TCRdb is unverifiable without DNA. Germline-derived CDR1 and CDR2 are ENHRY and SYGVKD. This CDR3 has 15 amino acids. Here the CDR3 reads CAISDVGGRAGEQYF.

The chain carries TRBV7-2 and TRBJ2-5. Germline CDR1 is SGHTA and CDR2 is FQGNSA. The CDR3 consists of 13 residues. The CDR3 is CASSSNVQETQYF.

This chain joins TRBV7-9 and TRBJ2-2. Per germline, CDR1 SEHNR and CDR2 FQNEAQ (reference sequence). The CDR3 is made up of 13 amino acids. The CDR3 is CASSPRNTGELFF.

The chain combines TRBV7-3 with TRBJ2-3; as DNA is missing, the TRBD1 call by TCRdb cannot be tested. Germline CDR1 and CDR2: SGHTA and FQGTGA. The CDR3 has 15 residues. CDR3 loop: CASSLSSGPGGTQYF.

The rearrangement links TRBV28 to TRBJ2-6. The V gene's germline CDR1 is MDHEN and CDR2 SYDVKM. CDR3 size: 14 residues. The CDR3: CASSFGAGANVLTF.

The chain has TRBV14 and TRBJ2-7; TCRdb's D call of TRBD2 is untestable without DNA. The CDR3 is made up of 16 amino acids. CDR1 is SGHDN, CDR2 FVKESK, per germline. The CDR3 is CASSPPGAGGFHEQYF.

The chain uses TRBV24-1 and TRBJ2-1; no DNA is available, so the TRBD1 call from TCRdb remains unchecked. CDR3 length equals 15 residues. CDR1 is KGHDR and CDR2 is SFDVKD in the germline V gene. The chain's CDR3 is CATSDPGGGLNEQFF.

The rearrangement joins TRBV28 to TRBJ2-7; the TCRdb call, TRBD1, lacks DNA for checking. Germline V lookup: CDR1 MDHEN, CDR2 SYDVKM. The CDR3 runs 15 residues. CDR3 region: CASSLRGPNSYEQYF. The entire variable domain, with the rest obtained from reference TRBV28 and TRBJ2-7, is as follows: DVKVTQSSRYLVKRTGEKVFLECVQDMDHENMFWYRQDPGLGLRLIYFSYDVKMKEKGDIPEGYSVSREKKERFSLILESASTNQTSMYLCASSLRGPNSYEQYFGPGTRLTVT.

V gene TRBV29-1 combines with J gene TRBJ1-1; the D gene TCRdb calls, TRBD1, cannot be checked with no DNA. The CDR3 loop spans 15 amino acids. The V gene's germline CDR1 is SQVTM and CDR2 ANQGSEA. The CDR3 is CSTQTGGGLGTEAFF.

The gene calls are TRBV6-2 or TRBV6-3 and TRBJ1-1; TCRdb calls TRBD1, which cannot be checked without DNA. CDR1 and CDR2 (germline): MNHEY, SVGEGT. The CDR3 spans 13 residues. The CDR3 reads CASSYSTGTEAFF.

V is TRBV7-9 and J is TRBJ2-2; lacking DNA, the TRBD1 call made by TCRdb goes unchecked. The CDR3 has 14 amino acids. Germline V gene lookup returns CDR1 SEHNR and CDR2 FQNEAQ (reference sequence). This chain's CDR3 is CASSTQGYTGELFF.

The J gene is TRBJ2-7, the V gene TRBV7-9; TCRdb designates TRBD1, a call that cannot be tested without DNA. The CDR3 is made up of 15 amino acids. Germline V gene data show CDR1 as SEHNR and CDR2 as FQNEAQ (reference sequence). The chain's CDR3 is CASSETGTGPYEQYF.

J is TRBJ2-1 and V is TRBV5-6; the TCRdb D gene call, TRBD2, has no DNA to confirm it. This CDR3 comprises 16 residues. Germline CDR1 is SGHDT and CDR2 is YYEEEE. CDR3 residues: CASSPTGLAGYNEQFF.

The CDR3: CASSLDFEGTYEQYF. J is TRBJ2-7 and V is TRBV7-9; TCRdb's D gene call, TRBD2, goes unchecked for lack of DNA. The V gene's germline CDR1 is SEHNR and CDR2 FQNEAQ (reference sequence). The CDR3 has 15 amino acids. Looking up the rest from reference TRBV7-9 and TRBJ2-7 gives the full variable domain: DTGVSQNPRHKITKRGQNVTFRCDPISEHNRLYWYRQTLGQGPEFLTYFQNEAQLEKSRLLSDRFSAERPKGSFSTLEIQRTEQGDSAMYLCASSLDFEGTYEQYFGPGTRLTVT.

The V call is TRBV6-6, the J call TRBJ1-5. The CDR3 runs 13 residues. Germline CDR1 is MNHNY and CDR2 is SVGAGI (reference sequence). The CDR3 is CASTVVGNQPQHF.

This chain links TRBV27 with TRBJ2-2; TCRdb outputs TRBD2, but without DNA this stays unchecked. Germline-derived CDR1 and CDR2 are MNHEY and SMNVEV (reference sequence). The CDR3 sequence is 14 residues long. CDR3 loop: CASLRASGPGELFF.

This sequence joins TRBV29-1 and TRBJ1-2; TCRdb's assignment of TRBD1 cannot be checked, as there is no DNA. Per germline, CDR1 SQVTM and CDR2 ANQGSEA. This CDR3 has 13 amino acids. The CDR3 sequence: CSVEDIGHTGYTF.

CDR3 loop: CASRKTGYYEQYF. This chain links TRBV28 with TRBJ2-7; absent DNA, TCRdb's TRBD1 call cannot be checked. The CDR3 runs to 13 residues. Germline CDR1 is MDHEN and CDR2 is SYDVKM.

Here the CDR3 reads CASSPLNRDTAYEQYF. The J gene is TRBJ2-7, the V gene TRBV9; TCRdb's D call of TRBD1 is untestable without DNA. The CDR3 spans 16 residues. From germline, CDR1 is SGDLS and CDR2 YYNGEE.

The V call is TRBV5-1, the J call TRBJ2-2. From germline, CDR1 is SGHRS and CDR2 YFSETQ. The length of the CDR3 is 15 residues. The CDR3 loop reads CASSLVRARTGELFF.

The chain recombines TRBV20-1 with TRBJ1-1; TCRdb gives TRBD1 as the D gene, but with no DNA this cannot be confirmed. This CDR3 is 14 amino acids long. CDR1 is DFQATT, CDR2 SNEGSKA, per germline (reference sequence). CDR3 residues: CSAFDRGPNTEAFF.

CDR3 amino acids: CATSRGEETQYF. The rearrangement links TRBV15 to TRBJ2-5. CDR1 and CDR2 (germline): LNHNV, YYDKDF (reference sequence). This CDR3 contains 12 residues.